This T cell receptor beta chain appears in the sequencing data of a study of blood T cell repertoires in COVID-19 (dated by TCRdb to 2020 to 2021). In the study overall: Samples from collaborators originated in the United States, Italy and Spain and spanned both the acute and convalescent phases of COVID-19. Where available, HLA class I and class II types were obtained from metadata supplied by the sample provider rather than from assay-based typing. The samples were drawn from two sources: the first 160 participants of the ongoing ImmuneRACE study, and 1,000 to 1,500 subjects contributed by 6 global collaborators. The sample metadata nearly always contained a de-identified subject ID, COVID-19 status, age in years and sex. The material from the prospective study consisted of cDNA or gDNA derived from T cells, B-cell-depleted T cells, or PBMCs. A freely available public database, intended as a resource for researchers studying the immune response to SARS-CoV-2, is where the repertoires were released. Deeply sampled blood TCRbeta repertoires from subjects exposed to, actively infected with, or recovered from COVID-19 were included in the dataset. Overall study outcomes, separate from this receptor: Clinical and demographic metadata were provided uncurated, with the amount varying by source and participant.

Each collaborating institution followed its own protocols to collect whole blood in K2EDTA tubes. Collaborator samples were shipped for TCRbeta analysis as frozen whole blood, isolated PBMCs, or DNA extracted from either sample type. Counted from cysteine to phenylalanine, this CDR3 has 16 amino acids. Only CDR3 DNA remains: 48 bases, in frame from the first base. V loses 5 bases, J loses 1 base, and the germline ends lie 17 bases apart. The germline V gene encodes CDR1 MNHEY and CDR2 SMNVEV (reference sequence). TCRbeta CDR3 regions were amplified from genomic DNA by means of the immunoSEQ Assay, a bias-controlled multiplex PCR. The original methods were these. The number of nucleated cells in each sample was estimated from the amplification of reference gene primers within the assay. To quantify the absolute abundance of each unique TCRbeta CDR3 rearrangement, sequence reads were collapsed and filtered. For each sample, productive Simpson clonality was calculated as the square root of Simpson's diversity index over productive rearrangements. In TCRdb, the immuneACCESS table is reduced to in-frame sequences with V and J assigned. These tables do not hold every clone; where another copy was compared, an unresolved V gene accounts for under half, and the others remain unexplained. That table supplies the V and J calls and clone size; D and trimming were determined from the DNA. Counted in this sample were tens of thousands of clones; approximately 86% of them appeared once. Around 17% of the sample is in the top ten clones.

In the case of this clone: This clone's antigen is unknown. No much larger clone exists at a distance of one base, and base qualities are not known.

The clonotype originates from a human donor in a cohort sampled during active COVID-19. The chain is made from TRBV27 and TRBJ1-1; the D gene is perhaps TRBD1, on 6 matching bases. Sequenced sample: peripheral blood. The CDR3 region has the sequence CASSPRGARGNTEAFF. The DNA reads as follows: TGTGCCAGCAGTCCCCGGGGGGCAAGGGGGAACACTGAAGCTTTCTTT.